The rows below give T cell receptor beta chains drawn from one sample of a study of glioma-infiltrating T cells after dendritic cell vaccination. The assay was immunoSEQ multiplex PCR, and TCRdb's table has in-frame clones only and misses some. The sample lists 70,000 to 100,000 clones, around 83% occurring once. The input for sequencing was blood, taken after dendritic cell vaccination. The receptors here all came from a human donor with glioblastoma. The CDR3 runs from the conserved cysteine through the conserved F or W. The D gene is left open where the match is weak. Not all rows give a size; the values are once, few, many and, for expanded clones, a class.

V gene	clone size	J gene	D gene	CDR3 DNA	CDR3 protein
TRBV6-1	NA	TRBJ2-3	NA	TGTGCCAGCACCCACTACACAGATACGCAGTATTTT	CASTHYTDTQYF
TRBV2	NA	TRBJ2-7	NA	TGTGCCAGCAGTGTTAACAGGGCTTCCGGCGAGCAGTACTTC	CASSVNRASGEQYF
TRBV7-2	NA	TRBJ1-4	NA	TGTGCCAGCAGTGGGGCTGTTACTAATGAAAAACTGTTTTTT	CASSGAVTNEKLFF
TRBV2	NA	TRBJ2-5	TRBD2	TGTGCCAGCAGGGAGCGGGGGGGCTTTGAGACCCAGTACTTC	CASRERGGFETQYF
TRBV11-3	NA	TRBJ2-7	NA	TGTGCCAGCAGCCGAGCGGCGGGTCCGTCCTACGAGCAGTACTTC	CASSRAAGPSYEQYF
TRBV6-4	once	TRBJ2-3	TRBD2	TGTGCCAGCAGTGATGGCGGGGGTTCCACAGATACGCAGTATTTT	CASSDGGGSTDTQYF
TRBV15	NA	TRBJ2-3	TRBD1	TGTGCCACCAGCGGAACGACAGGGTGGGGCACAGATACGCAGTATTTT	CATSGTTGWGTDTQYF
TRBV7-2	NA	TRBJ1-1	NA	TGTGCCAGCAGCTTGACAGATGACACTGAAGCTTTCTTT	CASSLTDDTEAFF
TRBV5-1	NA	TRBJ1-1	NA	TGCGCCAGCAGCGGAGGGACCGTGGGGACTGAAGCTTTCTTT	CASSGGTVGTEAFF
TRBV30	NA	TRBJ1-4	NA	TGTGCCTGGAGTGTAGCCGAGGGGGGGAATGAAAAACTGTTTTTT	CAWSVAEGGNEKLFF
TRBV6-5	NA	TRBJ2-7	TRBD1	TGTGCCAGCAGTGAAGGACAGGGGACCTACGAGCAGTACTTC	CASSEGQGTYEQYF
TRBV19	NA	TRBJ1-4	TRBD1	TGTGCCTCTACGGGACAGGGGTACGAAAAACTGTTTTTT	CASTGQGYEKLFF
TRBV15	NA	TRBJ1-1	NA	TGTGCCACCAGCAGAGATGACAAGAGGAACACTGAAGCTTTCTTT	CATSRDDKRNTEAFF
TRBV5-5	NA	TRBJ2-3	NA	TGTGCCAGCAGCTTGGACGGCTGGCAGGGCGGAGATACGCAGTATTTT	CASSLDGWQGGDTQYF
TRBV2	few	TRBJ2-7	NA	TGTGCCAGCAGGGACAGCCCCTACGAGCAGTACTTC	CASRDSPYEQYF
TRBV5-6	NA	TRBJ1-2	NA	TGTGCCAGCAGCTACTTACAGGGTTATGGCTACACCTTC	CASSYLQGYGYTF
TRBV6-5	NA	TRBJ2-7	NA	TGTGCCAGCAGGAAGAGGTACGAGCAGTACTTC	CASRKRYEQYF
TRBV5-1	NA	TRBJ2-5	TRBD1	TGCGCCAGCAGCCTAAACCCCGGGACAGGGAGTCTGGAGACCCAGTACTTC	CASSLNPGTGSLETQYF
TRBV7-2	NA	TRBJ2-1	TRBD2	TGTGCCAGCAGTAAAGCGGGGGAACCTTACAATGAGCAGTTCTTC	CASSKAGEPYNEQFF
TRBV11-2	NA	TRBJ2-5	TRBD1	TGTGCCAGCAGCCCCAGGACAGGGCAAGAGACCCAGTACTTC	CASSPRTGQETQYF
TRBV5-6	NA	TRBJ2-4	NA	TGTGCCAGCAGCCTACTGACGACACTCGCCAAAAACATTCAGTACTTC	CASSLLTTLAKNIQYF
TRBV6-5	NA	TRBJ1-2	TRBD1	TGTGCCAGCAGTAGAAGGGGACAGGGAAATTATGGCTACACCTTC	CASSRRGQGNYGYTF
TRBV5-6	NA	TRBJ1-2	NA	TGTGCCAGCAGCTTGGCCCCGGAGGGGATCTATGGCTACACCTTC	CASSLAPEGIYGYTF
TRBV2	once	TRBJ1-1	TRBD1	TGTGCCAGCAGTGAGCTAGGTTGGACAGGGGCGGACACTGAAGCTTTCTTT	CASSELGWTGADTEAFF
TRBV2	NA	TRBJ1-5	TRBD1	TGTGCCAGCAGTGCGGGGACAGGGGTGCAACAGCCCCAGCATTTT	CASSAGTGVQQPQHF
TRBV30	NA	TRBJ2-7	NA	TGTGCCTGGAACGACGGGTACGAGCAGTACTTC	CAWNDGYEQYF
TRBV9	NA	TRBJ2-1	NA	TGTGCCAGCAGCGTAGACAGGGACAATGAGCAGTTCTTC	CASSVDRDNEQFF
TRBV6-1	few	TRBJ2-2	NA	TGTGCCAGCAGCCGGGACATACTTAACACCGGGGAGCTGTTTTTT	CASSRDILNTGELFF
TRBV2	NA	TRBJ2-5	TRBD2	TGTGCCAGCAGCCGTACTAGCGGGGGCCCTCTAGAGACCCAGTACTTC	CASSRTSGGPLETQYF
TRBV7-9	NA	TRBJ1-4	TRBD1	TGTGCCAGCAGCCCTAGGGACAGTTCTGCAACTAATGAAAAACTGTTTTTT	CASSPRDSSATNEKLFF
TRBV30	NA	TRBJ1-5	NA	TGTGCCTGGAGTCCACACCTTAGCAATCAGCCCCAGCATTTT	CAWSPHLSNQPQHF
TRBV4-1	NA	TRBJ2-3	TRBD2	TGCGCCAGCAGCCAACCAGCGGGGGATGGGACAGATACGCAGTATTTT	CASSQPAGDGTDTQYF
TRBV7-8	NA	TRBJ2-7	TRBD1	TGTGCCAGCAGCTTCGGACAGGTGACGTACGAGCAGTACTTC	CASSFGQVTYEQYF
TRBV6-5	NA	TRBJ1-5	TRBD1	TGTGCCAGCAGCTCCGGGACAGGGGGTAGTCAGCCCCAGCATTTT	CASSSGTGGSQPQHF
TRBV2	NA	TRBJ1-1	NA	TGTGCCAGCACTACCCGCCTCATAGGAGACACTGAAGCTTTCTTT	CASTTRLIGDTEAFF
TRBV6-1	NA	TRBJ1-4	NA	TGTGCCAGCATAAAGGAGATGCAGGAAAAACTGTTTTTT	CASIKEMQEKLFF
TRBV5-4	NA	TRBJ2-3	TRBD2	TGTGCCAGCAGCTTGCAGCAGCGGGGGGACACAGATACGCAGTATTTT	CASSLQQRGDTDTQYF